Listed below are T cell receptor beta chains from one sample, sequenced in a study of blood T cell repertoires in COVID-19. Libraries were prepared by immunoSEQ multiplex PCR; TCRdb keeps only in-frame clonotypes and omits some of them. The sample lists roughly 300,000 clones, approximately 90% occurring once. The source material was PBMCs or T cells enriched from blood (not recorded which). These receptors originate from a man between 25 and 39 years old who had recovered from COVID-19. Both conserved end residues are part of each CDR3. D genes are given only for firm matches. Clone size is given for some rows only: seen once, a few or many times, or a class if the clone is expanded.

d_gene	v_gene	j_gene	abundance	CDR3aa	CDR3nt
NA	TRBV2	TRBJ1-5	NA	CASSGFPSSNQPQHF	TGTGCCAGCAGTGGATTCCCCAGTAGCAATCAGCCCCAGCATTTT
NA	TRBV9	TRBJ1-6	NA	CASSPLPGQDNSPLHF	TGTGCCAGCAGCCCTCTGCCGGGACAAGATAATTCACCCCTCCACTTT
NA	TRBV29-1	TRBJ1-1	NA	CSVEGGGLPNTEAFF	TGCAGCGTTGAAGGGGGGGGACTCCCGAACACTGAAGCTTTCTTT
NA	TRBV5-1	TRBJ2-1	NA	CASSLPTGTQGGEQFF	TGCGCCAGCAGCTTGCCTACAGGTACCCAAGGCGGTGAGCAGTTCTTC
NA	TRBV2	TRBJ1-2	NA	CASSGGANYGYTF	TGTGCCAGCTCGGGGGGCGCGAACTATGGCTACACCTTC
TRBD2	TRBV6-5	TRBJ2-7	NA	CASTPLAGVNEQYF	TGTGCCAGCACCCCACTAGCGGGAGTCAACGAGCAGTACTTC
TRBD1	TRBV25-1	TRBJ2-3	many	CASSEGQGESDTQYF	TGTGCCAGCAGTGAGGGACAGGGGGAATCAGATACGCAGTATTTT
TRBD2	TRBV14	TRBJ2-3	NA	CASSQDRGRATDTQYF	TGTGCCAGCAGCCAAGATCGCGGGAGGGCCACAGATACGCAGTATTTT
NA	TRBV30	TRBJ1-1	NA	CAWSVGGPNTEAFF	TGTGCCTGGAGTGTGGGGGGGCCGAACACTGAAGCTTTCTTT
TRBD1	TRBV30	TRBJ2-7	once	CAWSTTDRGINEQYF	TGTGCCTGGAGTACGACGGACAGGGGAATCAACGAGCAGTACTTC
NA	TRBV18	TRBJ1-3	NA	CASSSQGGGNTIYF	TGTGCCAGCTCATCACAGGGAGGCGGAAACACCATATATTTT
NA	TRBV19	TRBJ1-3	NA	CASSIGESAGNTIYF	TGTGCCAGTAGTATTGGCGAAAGCGCTGGAAACACCATATATTTT